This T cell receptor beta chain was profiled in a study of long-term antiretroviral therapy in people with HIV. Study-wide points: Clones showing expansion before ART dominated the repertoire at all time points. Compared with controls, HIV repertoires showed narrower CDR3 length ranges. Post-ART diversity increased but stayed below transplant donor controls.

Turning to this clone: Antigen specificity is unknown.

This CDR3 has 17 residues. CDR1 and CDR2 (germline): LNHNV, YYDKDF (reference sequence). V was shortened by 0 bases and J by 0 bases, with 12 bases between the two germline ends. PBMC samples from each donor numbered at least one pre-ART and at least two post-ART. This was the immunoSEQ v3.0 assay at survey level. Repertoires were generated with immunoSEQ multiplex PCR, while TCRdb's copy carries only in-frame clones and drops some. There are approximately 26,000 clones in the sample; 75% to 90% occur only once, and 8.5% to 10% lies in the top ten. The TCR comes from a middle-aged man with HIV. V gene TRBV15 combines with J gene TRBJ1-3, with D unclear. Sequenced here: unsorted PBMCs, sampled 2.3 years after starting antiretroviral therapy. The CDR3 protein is CATSRDQGSGSGNTIYF. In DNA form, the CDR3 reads TGTGCCACCAGCAGAGATCAAGGCTCTGGCTCTGGAAACACCATATATTTT.